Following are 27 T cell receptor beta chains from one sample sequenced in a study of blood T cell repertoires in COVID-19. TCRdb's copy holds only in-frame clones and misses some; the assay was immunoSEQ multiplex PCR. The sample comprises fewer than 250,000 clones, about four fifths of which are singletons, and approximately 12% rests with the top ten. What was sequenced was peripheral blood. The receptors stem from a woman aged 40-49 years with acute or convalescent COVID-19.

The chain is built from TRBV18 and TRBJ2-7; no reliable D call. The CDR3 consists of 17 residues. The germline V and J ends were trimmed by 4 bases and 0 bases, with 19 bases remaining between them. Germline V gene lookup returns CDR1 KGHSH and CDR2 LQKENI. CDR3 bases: TGTGCCAGCTCACTGCCGAAGGCGCGGCTCAGCTCCTACGAGCAGTACTTC. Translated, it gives CASSLPKARLSSYEQYF.

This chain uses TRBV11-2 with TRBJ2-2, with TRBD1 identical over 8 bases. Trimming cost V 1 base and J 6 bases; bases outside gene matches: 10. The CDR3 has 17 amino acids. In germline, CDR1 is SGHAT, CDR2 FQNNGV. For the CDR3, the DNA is TGTGCCAGCAGCTTAGGGGTCCGAGGACAGGGTGCCGGGGAGCTGTTTTTT. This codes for CASSLGVRGQGAGELFF.

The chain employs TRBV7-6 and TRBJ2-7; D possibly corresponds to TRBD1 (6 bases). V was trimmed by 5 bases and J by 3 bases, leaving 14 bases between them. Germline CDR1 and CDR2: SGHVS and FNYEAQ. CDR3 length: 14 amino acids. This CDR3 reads CASSPRTDVYEQYF. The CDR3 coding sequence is TGTGCCAGCAGCCCGCGGACAGATGTCTACGAGCAGTACTTC. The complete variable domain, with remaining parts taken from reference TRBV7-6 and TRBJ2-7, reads GAGVSQSPRYKVTKRGQDVALRCDPISGHVSLYWYRQALGQGPEFLTYFNYEAQQDKSGLPNDRFSAERPEGSISTLTIQRTEQRDSAMYRCASSPRTDVYEQYFGPGTRLTVT.

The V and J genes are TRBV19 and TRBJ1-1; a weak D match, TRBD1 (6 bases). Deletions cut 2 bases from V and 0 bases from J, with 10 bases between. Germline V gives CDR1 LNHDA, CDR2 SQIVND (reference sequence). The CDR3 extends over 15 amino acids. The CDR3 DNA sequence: TGTGCCAGTAGTATAACAGGGACCTTGAACACTGAAGCTTTCTTT. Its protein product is CASSITGTLNTEAFF.

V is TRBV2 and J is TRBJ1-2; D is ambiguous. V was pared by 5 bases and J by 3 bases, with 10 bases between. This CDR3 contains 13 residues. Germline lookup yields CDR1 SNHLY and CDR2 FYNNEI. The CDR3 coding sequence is TGTGCCAGCAGTCCTAGACTAGACTATGGCTACACCTTC. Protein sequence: CASSPRLDYGYTF.

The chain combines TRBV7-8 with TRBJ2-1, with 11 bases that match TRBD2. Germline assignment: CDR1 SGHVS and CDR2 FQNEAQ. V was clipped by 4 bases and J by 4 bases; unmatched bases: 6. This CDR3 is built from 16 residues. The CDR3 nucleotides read TGTGCCAGCAGCTCAAGTGGGACTAGCGGTTACAATGAGCAGTTCTTC. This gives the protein CASSSSGTSGYNEQFF.

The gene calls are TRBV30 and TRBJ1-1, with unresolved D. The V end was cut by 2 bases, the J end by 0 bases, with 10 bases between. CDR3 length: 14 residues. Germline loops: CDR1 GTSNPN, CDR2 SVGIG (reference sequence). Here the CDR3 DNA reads TGTGCCTGGAGTCGGGAGACGGTGAACACTGAAGCTTTCTTT. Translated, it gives CAWSRETVNTEAFF. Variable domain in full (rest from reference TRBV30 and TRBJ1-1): SQTIHQWPATLVQPVGSPLSLECTVEGTSNPNLYWYRQAAGRGLQLLFYSVGIGQISSEVPQNLSASRPQDRQFILSSKKLLLSDSGFYLCAWSRETVNTEAFFGQGTRLTVV.

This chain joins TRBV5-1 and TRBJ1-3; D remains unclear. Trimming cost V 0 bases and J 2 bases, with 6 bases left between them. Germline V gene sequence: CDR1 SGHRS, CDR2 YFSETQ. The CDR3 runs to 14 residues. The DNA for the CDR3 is TGCGCCAGCAGCTTGGACGGAGCTGGAAACACCATATATTTT. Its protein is CASSLDGAGNTIYF.

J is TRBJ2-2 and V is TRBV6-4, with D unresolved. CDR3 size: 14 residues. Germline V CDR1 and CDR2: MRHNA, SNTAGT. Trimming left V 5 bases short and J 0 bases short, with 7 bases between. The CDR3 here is CASSPDTNTGELFF. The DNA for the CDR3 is TGTGCCAGCAGTCCCGACACGAACACCGGGGAGCTGTTTTTT.

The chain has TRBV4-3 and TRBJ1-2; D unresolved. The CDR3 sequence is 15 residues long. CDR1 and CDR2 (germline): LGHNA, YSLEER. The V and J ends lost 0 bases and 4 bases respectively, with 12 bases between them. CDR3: CASSQDSSPSYGYTF. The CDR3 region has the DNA TGCGCCAGCAGCCAAGATAGCAGTCCAAGCTATGGCTACACCTTC.

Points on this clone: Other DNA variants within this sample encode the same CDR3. As DNA, the CDR3 is TGCGCCAGCAGCCGGGGGACTGAAGCTTTCTTT. As protein: CASSRGTEAFF. The chain joins TRBV5-1 to TRBJ1-1; a possible D gene is TRBD1 (5 bases). V lost 4 bases and J lost 5, with 6 bases in between. Germline V CDR1 and CDR2: SGHRS, YFSETQ. This CDR3 is 11 amino acids long.

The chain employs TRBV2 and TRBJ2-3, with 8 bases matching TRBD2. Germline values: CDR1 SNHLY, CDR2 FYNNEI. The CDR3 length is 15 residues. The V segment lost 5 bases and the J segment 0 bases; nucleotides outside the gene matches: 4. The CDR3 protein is CASSFGGDSTDTQYF. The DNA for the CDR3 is TGTGCCAGCAGTTTCGGGGGGGATAGCACAGATACGCAGTATTTT.

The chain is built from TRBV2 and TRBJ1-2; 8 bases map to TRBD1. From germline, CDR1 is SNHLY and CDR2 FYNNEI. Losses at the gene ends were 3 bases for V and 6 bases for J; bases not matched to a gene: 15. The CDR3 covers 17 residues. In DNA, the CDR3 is TGTGCCAGCAGTGAGACTAAGACAGGGGCACCTATTGATGGCTACACCTTC. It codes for CASSETKTGAPIDGYTF.

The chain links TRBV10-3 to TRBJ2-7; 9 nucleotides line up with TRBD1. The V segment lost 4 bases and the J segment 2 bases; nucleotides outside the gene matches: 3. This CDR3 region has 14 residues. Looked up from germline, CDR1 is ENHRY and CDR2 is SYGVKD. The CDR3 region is CAISARTGAYEQYF. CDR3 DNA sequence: TGTGCCATCAGTGCCCGGACAGGGGCCTACGAGCAGTACTTC.

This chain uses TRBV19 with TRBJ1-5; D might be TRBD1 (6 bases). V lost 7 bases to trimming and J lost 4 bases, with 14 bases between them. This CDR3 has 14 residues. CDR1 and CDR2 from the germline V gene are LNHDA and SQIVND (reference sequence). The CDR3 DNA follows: TGTGCCAGTAAGGCCCCAGGGGTTAATCAGCCCCAGCATTTT. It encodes CASKAPGVNQPQHF.

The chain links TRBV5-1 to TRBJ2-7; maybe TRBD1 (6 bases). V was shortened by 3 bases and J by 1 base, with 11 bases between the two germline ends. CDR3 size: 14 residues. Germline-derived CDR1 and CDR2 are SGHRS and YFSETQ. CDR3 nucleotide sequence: TGCGCCAGCAGCTGGTCGGGACAATCCTACGAGCAGTACTTC. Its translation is CASSWSGQSYEQYF.

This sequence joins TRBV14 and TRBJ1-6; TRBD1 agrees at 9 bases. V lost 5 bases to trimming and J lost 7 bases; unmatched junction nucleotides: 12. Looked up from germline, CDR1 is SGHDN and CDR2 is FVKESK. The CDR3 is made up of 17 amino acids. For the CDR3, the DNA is TGTGCCAGCAGCTCCCTGGGACAGGGCCCGCAAAATTCACCCCTCCACTTT. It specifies CASSSLGQGPQNSPLHF.

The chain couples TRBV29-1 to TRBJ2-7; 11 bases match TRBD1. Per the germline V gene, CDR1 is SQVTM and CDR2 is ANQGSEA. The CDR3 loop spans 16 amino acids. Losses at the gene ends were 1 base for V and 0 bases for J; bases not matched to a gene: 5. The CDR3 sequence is CSVEVGQGESSYEQYF. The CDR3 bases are TGCAGCGTTGAAGTGGGACAGGGGGAGAGCTCCTACGAGCAGTACTTC.

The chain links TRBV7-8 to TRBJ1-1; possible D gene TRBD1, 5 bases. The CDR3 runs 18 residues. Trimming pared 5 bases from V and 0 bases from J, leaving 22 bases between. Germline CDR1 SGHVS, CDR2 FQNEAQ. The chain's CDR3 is CASSHLGARGKVNTEAFF. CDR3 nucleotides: TGTGCCAGCAGCCACCTAGGGGCGCGGGGAAAGGTGAACACTGAAGCTTTCTTT.

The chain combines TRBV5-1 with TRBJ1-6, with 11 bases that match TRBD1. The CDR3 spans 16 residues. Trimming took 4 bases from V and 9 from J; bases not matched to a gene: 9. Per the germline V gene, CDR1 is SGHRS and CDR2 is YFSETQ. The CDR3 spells CASSPRPGQGGSPLHF. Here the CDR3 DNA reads TGCGCCAGCAGCCCCCGCCCGGGACAGGGGGGTTCACCCCTCCACTTT. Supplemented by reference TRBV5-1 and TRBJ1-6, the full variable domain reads KAGVTQTPRYLIKTRGQQVTLSCSPISGHRSVSWYQQTPGQGLQFLFEYFSETQRNKGNFPGRFSGRQFSNSRSEMNVSTLELGDSALYLCASSPRPGQGGSPLHFGNGTRLTVT.

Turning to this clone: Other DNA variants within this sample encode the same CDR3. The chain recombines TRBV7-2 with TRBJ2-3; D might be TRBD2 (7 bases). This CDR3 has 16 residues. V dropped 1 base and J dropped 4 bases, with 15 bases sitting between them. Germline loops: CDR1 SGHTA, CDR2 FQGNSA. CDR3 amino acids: CASSLVGGGAPDTQYF. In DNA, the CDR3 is TGTGCCAGCAGCTTAGTGGGGGGGGGCGCCCCAGATACGCAGTATTTT.

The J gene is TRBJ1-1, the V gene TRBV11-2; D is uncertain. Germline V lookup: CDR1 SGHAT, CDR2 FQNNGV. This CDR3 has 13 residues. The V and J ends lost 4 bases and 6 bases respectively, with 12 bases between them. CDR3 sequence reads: CASSSAAGPEAFF. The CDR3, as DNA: TGTGCCAGCAGCTCGGCGGCGGGTCCTGAAGCTTTCTTT.

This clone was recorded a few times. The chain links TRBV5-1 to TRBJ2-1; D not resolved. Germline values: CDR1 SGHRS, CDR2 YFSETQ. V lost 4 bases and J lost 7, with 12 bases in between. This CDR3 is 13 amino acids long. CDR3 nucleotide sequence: TGCGCCAGCAGCAAAATAGCTGAGAATGAGCAGTTCTTC. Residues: CASSKIAENEQFF.

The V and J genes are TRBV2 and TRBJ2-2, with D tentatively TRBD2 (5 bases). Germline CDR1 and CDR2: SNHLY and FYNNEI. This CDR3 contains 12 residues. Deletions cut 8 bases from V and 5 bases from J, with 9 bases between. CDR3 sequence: CASLAGTGELFF. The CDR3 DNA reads TGTGCCAGCTTGGCGGGTACCGGGGAGCTGTTTTTT.

The CDR3 spells CASSLGQGDSYEQYF. CDR3 nucleotides: TGTGCCAGCAGTTTAGGCCAAGGGGACTCCTACGAGCAGTACTTC. The chain has TRBV28 and TRBJ2-7, with D maybe TRBD1 (5 bases). CDR1 MDHEN and CDR2 SYDVKM come from the germline V gene. The V and J ends lost 2 bases and 0 bases respectively, with 11 bases between them. CDR3 length equals 15 residues. The whole variable domain, remainder taken from reference TRBV28 and TRBJ2-7, is DVKVTQSSRYLVKRTGEKVFLECVQDMDHENMFWYRQDPGLGLRLIYFSYDVKMKEKGDIPEGYSVSREKKERFSLILESASTNQTSMYLCASSLGQGDSYEQYFGPGTRLTVT.

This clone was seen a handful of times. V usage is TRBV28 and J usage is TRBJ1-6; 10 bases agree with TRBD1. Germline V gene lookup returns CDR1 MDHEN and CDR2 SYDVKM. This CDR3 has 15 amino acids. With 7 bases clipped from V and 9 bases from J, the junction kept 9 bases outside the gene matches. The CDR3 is CASTFPGTGASPLHF. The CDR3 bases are TGTGCCAGCACTTTCCCCGGGACAGGGGCTTCACCCCTCCACTTT.

CDR3 in amino acids: CASSVRTGTLINTIYF. Here the CDR3 DNA reads TGTGCCAGCAGCGTAAGGACAGGGACTCTAATAAACACCATATATTTT. The rearrangement links TRBV5-6 to TRBJ1-3, with 8 bases aligning to TRBD1. The CDR3 runs to 16 residues. Germline V gene data show CDR1 as SGHDT and CDR2 as YYEEEE. The junction had 12 bases not matched to a gene; V was cut back by 4 bases and J by 6 bases.